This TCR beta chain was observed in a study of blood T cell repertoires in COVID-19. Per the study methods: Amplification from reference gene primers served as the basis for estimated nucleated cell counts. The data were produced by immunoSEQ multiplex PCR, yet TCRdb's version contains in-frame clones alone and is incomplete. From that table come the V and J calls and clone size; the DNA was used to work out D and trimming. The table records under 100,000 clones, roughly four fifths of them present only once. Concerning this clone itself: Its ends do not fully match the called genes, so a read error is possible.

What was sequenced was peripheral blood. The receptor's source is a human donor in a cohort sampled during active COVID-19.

CDR3 amino acids: CASNQGLNFNYGYTF. The DNA of the CDR3 is TGCGCCAGCAACCAAGGACTGAACTTTAACTATGGCTACACCTTC. The chain has TRBV4-1 and TRBJ1-2; no clear D. This CDR3 is 15 amino acids long. CDR1 is MGHRA and CDR2 is YSYEKL in the germline V gene.